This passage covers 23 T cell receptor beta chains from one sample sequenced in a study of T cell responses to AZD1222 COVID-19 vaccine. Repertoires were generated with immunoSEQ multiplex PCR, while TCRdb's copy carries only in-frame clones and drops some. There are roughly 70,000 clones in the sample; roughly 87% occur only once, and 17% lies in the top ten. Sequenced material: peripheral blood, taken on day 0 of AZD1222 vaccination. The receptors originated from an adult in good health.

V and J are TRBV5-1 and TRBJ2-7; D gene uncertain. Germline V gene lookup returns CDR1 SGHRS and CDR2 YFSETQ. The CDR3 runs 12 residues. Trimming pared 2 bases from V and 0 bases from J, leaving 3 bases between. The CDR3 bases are TGCGCCAGCAGCTTTAGCTCCTACGAGCAGTACTTC. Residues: CASSFSSYEQYF. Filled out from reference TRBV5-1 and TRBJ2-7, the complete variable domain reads KAGVTQTPRYLIKTRGQQVTLSCSPISGHRSVSWYQQTPGQGLQFLFEYFSETQRNKGNFPGRFSGRQFSNSRSEMNVSTLELGDSALYLCASSFSSYEQYFGPGTRLTVT.

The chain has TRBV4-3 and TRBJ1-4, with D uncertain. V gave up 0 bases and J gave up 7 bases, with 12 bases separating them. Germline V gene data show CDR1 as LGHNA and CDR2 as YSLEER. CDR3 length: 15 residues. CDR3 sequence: CASSQDSPNGEKLFF. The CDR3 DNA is TGCGCCAGCAGCCAAGATAGCCCGAATGGTGAAAAACTGTTTTTT.

The CDR3 coding sequence is TGCGCCAGCAGTCAATCGGGAAACACTGAAGCTTTCTTT. Protein: CASSQSGNTEAFF. This chain uses TRBV23-1 with TRBJ1-1; no firm D call. TRBV23-1 is identified as an open reading frame with a role that is uncertain. V was pared by 0 bases and J by 2 bases, with 4 bases between. The CDR3 contains 13 residues.

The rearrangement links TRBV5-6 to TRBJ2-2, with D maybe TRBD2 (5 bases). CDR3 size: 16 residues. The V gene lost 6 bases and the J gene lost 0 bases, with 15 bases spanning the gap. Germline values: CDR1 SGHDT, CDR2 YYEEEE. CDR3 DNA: TGTGCCAGCACCCTCGGACTTCACTCGAACACCGGGGAGCTGTTTTTT. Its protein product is CASTLGLHSNTGELFF. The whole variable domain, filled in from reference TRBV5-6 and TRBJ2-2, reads DAGVTQSPTHLIKTRGQQVTLRCSPKSGHDTVSWYQQALGQGPQFIFQYYEEEERQRGNFPDRFSGHQFPNYSSELNVNALLLGDSALYLCASTLGLHSNTGELFFGEGSRLTVL.

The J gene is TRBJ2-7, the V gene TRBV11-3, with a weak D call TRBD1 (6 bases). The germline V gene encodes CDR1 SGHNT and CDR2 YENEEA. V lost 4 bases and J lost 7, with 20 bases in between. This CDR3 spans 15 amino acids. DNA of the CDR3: TGTGCCAGCAGCTCCTCAGGGGCTGCCAGGGGAGAGCAGTACTTC. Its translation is CASSSSGAARGEQYF.

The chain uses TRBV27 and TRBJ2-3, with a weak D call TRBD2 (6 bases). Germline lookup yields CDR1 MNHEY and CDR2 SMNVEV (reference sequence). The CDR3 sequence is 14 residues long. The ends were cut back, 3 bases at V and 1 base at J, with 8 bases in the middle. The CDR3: CASSFGSRTDTQYF. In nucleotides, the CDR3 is TGTGCCAGCAGTTTCGGGAGTCGCACAGATACGCAGTATTTT.

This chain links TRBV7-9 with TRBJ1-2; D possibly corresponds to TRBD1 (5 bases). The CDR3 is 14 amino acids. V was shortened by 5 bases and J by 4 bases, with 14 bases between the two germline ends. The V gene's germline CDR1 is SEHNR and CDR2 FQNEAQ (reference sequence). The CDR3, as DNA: TGTGCCAGCAGCGATCAGACAGACCCCTATGGCTACACCTTC. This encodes CASSDQTDPYGYTF.

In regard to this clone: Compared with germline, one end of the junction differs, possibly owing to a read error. CDR3 region: CASNYREETQYF. The CDR3 nucleotides are TGTGCCAGCAATTACAGGGAAGAGACCCAGTACTTC. V gene TRBV6-5 combines with J gene TRBJ2-5; possible D gene TRBD1, 6 bases. Germline V lookup: CDR1 MNHEY, CDR2 SVGAGI. The CDR3 length is 12 residues.

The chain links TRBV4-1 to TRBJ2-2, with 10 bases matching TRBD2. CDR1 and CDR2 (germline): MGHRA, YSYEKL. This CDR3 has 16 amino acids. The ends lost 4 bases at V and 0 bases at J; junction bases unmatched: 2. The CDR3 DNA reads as TGCGCCAGCAGCCGCGGACTAGCGGCGAACACCGGGGAGCTGTTTTTT. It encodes CASSRGLAANTGELFF.

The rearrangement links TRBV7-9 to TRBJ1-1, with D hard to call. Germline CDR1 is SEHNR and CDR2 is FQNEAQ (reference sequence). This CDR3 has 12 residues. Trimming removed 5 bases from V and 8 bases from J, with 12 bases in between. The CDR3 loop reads CASSPLTPEAFF. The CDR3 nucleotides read TGTGCCAGCAGCCCCCTTACTCCCGAAGCTTTCTTT. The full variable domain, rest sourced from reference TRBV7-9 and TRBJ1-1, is DTGVSQNPRHKITKRGQNVTFRCDPISEHNRLYWYRQTLGQGPEFLTYFQNEAQLEKSRLLSDRFSAERPKGSFSTLEIQRTEQGDSAMYLCASSPLTPEAFFGQGTRLTVV.

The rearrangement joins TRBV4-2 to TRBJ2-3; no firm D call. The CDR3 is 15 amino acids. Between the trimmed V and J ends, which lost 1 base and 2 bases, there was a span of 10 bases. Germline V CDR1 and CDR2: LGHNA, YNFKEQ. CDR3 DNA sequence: TGTGCCAGCAGCCAAGTAGAGTCCGCCACAGATACGCAGTATTTT. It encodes CASSQVESATDTQYF.

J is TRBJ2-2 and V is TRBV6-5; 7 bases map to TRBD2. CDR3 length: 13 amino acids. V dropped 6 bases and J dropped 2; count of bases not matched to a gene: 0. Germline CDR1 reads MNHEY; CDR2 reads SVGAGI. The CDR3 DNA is TGTGCCAGCAGGGGACTAAACACCGGGGAGCTGTTTTTT. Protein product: CASRGLNTGELFF.

In nucleotides, the CDR3 is TGTGCCAGCAGCCTCGGACTAGCGGGCAATGAGCAGTTCTTC. It yields the protein CASSLGLAGNEQFF. The V gene is TRBV7-2, the J gene TRBJ2-1; 11 nucleotides align to TRBD2. Germline CDR1 and CDR2: SGHTA and FQGNSA. Unmatched junction bases numbered 3, after V lost 5 bases and J lost 6 bases. The CDR3 has 14 residues.

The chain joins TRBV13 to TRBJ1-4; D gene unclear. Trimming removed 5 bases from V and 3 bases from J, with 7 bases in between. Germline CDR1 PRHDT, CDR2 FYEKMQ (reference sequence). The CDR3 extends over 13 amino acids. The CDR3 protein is CASSKRANEKLFF. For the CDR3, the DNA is TGTGCCAGCAGCAAGAGAGCTAATGAAAAACTGTTTTTT.

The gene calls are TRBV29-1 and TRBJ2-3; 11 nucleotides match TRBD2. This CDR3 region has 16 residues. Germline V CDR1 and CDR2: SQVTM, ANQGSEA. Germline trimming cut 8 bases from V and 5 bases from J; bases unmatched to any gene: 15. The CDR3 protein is CSSASKLAGVVDTQYF. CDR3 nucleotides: TGCAGCTCCGCCAGTAAACTAGCGGGAGTTGTAGATACGCAGTATTTT.

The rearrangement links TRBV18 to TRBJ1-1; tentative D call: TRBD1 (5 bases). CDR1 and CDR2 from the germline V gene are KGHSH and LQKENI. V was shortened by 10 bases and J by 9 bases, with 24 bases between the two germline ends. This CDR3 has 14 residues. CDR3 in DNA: TGTGCCACCCAGGTCGAATCCGACAGTTCACAAGCTTTCTTT. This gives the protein CATQVESDSSQAFF.

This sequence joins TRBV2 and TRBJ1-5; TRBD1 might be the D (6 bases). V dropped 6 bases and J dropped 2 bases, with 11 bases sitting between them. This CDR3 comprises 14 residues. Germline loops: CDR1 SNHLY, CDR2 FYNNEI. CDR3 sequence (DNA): TGTGCCAGCAGCGAACAGGGTGGCAATCAGCCCCAGCATTTT. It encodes CASSEQGGNQPQHF.

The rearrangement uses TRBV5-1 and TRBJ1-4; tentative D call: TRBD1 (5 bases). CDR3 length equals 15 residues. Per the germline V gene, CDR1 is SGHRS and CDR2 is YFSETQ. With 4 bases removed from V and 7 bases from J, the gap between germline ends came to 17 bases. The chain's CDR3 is CASSQPGQQAEKLFF. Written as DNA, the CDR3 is TGCGCCAGCAGCCAACCGGGGCAGCAAGCTGAAAAACTGTTTTTT.

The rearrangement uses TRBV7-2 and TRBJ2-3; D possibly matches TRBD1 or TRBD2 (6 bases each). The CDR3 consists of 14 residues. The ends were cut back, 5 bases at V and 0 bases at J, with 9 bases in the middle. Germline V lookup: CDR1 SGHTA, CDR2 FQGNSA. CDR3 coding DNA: TGTGCCAGCAGCCCGGGGGCCAGCACAGATACGCAGTATTTT. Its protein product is CASSPGASTDTQYF.

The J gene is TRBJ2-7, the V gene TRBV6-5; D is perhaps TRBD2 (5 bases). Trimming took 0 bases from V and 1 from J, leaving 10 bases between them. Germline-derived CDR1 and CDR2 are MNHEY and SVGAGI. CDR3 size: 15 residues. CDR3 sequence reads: CASSYSSRGSYEQYF. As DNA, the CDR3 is TGTGCCAGCAGTTACTCGAGTCGGGGATCCTACGAGCAGTACTTC.

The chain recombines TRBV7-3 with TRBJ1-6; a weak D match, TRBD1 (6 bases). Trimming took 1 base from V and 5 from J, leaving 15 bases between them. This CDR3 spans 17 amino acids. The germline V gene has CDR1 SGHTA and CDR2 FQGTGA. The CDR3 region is CASSLKGVSLNNSPLHF. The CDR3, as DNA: TGTGCCAGCAGCTTAAAGGGGGTGAGTTTGAATAATTCACCCCTCCACTTT.

The CDR3 is CASSLPTFLSRRPYEQYF. CDR3 nucleotides: TGTGCCAGCAGCCTCCCCACATTCCTCAGTAGGCGCCCGTACGAGCAGTACTTC. This chain joins TRBV11-2 and TRBJ2-7; D remains ambiguous. The CDR3 loop spans 18 amino acids. Looked up from germline, CDR1 is SGHAT and CDR2 is FQNNGV. Trimming took 5 bases from V and 4 from J, leaving 27 bases between them.

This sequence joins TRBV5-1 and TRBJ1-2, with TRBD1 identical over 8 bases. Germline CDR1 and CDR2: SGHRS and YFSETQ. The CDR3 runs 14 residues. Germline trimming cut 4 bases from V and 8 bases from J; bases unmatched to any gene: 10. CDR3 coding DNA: TGCGCCAGCAGCCAAGACAGGGGAGAACGGGGCTACACCTTC. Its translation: CASSQDRGERGYTF.